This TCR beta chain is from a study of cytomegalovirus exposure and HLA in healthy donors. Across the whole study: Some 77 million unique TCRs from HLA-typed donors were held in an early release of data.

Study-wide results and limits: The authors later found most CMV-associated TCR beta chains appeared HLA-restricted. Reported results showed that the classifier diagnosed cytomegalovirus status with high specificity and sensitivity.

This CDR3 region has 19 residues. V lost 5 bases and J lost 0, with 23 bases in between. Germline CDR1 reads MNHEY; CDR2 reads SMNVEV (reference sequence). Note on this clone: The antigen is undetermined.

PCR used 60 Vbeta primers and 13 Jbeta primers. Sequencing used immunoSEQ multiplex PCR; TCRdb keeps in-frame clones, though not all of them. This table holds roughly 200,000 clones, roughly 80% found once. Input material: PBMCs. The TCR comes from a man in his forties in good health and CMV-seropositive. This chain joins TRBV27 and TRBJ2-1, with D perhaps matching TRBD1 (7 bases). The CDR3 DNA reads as TGTGCCAGCAGTCCACGACAGGGAGGTGGTTTGGGCTCCTACAATGAGCAGTTCTTC. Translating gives CASSPRQGGGLGSYNEQFF.